This TCR beta chain was observed in a study of blood T cell repertoires in COVID-19. Background on the study: Collection of acute and convalescent COVID-19 samples took place in the United States, Italy and Spain.

Recovered Cohort 3 donors showed two negative PCRs, clearance, or symptom resolution. Trimming left V 5 bases short and J 2 bases short, with 16 bases between. Germline V gene lookup returns CDR1 SGDLS and CDR2 YYNGEE. The CDR3 is 15 residues long. Methods used by the authors: How many nucleated cells were present was estimated from reference gene primer amplification. Sequencing was performed with immunoSEQ multiplex PCR; in TCRdb, only in-frame clones are kept and a portion is missing. V and J calls and clone size are copied from that table; D and trimming were computed from the DNA. There are roughly 380,000 clones in the sample; more than 70% occur only once, and approximately 1.3% lies in the top ten. This clone appeared once.

The V call is TRBV9, the J call TRBJ1-1; D is possibly TRBD1 (5 bases). The source is a young man who had recovered from COVID-19. Sequencing used PBMCs or T cells enriched from blood (not recorded which). Written as DNA, the CDR3 is TGTGCCAGCAGTGGTTCTCACGGGGGAAACACTGAAGCTTTCTTT. Its protein product is CASSGSHGGNTEAFF.